This entry concerns a single T cell receptor (beta chain). TCR beta CDR3 region amplification was performed from RNA transcripts. RT-PCR in the first round (using the HTBI primer set) targeted the TCR CDR3. In TCRdb, the multiplex PCR reads were re-called with MiXCR into one record per CDR3 protein. This sample carries 300,000 to 450,000 distinct CDR3 sequences, approximately 14% of them seen once, and the ten largest clones take about a quarter. These data belong to a study of T cells in Graves' hyperthyroidism and ophthalmopathy. Extraction of PBMCs used roughly 9.3 ml of fresh peripheral blood. The CDR3 is 12 amino acids. The V end lost 5 bases, the J end lost 7 bases, and 11 bases lay between the germline ends. CDR1 and CDR2 from the germline V gene are MDHEN and SYDVKM.

The receptor was derived from a woman younger than 35 with Graves' hyperthyroidism that later progressed to Graves' ophthalmopathy. V and J are TRBV28 and TRBJ1-2; D is unresolved. The sequenced sample consisted of blood. DNA of the CDR3: TGTGCCAGCAGTGATCACGTTACTGGCTACACCTTC. It translates to CASSDHVTGYTF.